This entry describes one T cell receptor (beta chain). Which antigen it targets is not known. Per-base quality was not reported, and no clone a single base away is much larger than it. Deletion took 11 bases off V and 0 bases off J, with a span of 16 bases between the germline ends. CDR1 SEHNR and CDR2 FQNEAQ were looked up in the germline V gene (reference sequence). The CDR3 runs 15 amino acids, cysteine and phenylalanine included. Only CDR3 DNA is held: 45 bases, read in frame from base 1. This specimen belongs to a study of OX40 agonist ivuxolimab in advanced cancers. Background on the whole study: The costimulatory receptor OX40 (CD134) was targeted by ivuxolimab, a fully human IgG2 agonistic monoclonal antibody. In the dose-escalation cohort, roughly 80% of patients were male, and the mean age was about 55 years, with a range of roughly 20 to 79. Patients were allowed to have had prior anti-PD-1, anti-PD-L1 or anti-CTLA-4 therapy, and 40% to 45% of the dose-escalation patients had previously received checkpoint inhibitors. Of the 50 to 55 patients in dose escalation, around 20 had hepatocellular carcinoma, about 15 had melanoma, 9 had renal cell carcinoma and 9 had head and neck cancer. Intravenous ivuxolimab was administered to patients every 2 weeks at six dose levels: 0.01, 0.1, 0.3, 1.5, 3 and 10 mg/kg. The monotherapy dose-escalation portion (N = 52 patients) of the phase I ivuxolimab trial is reported in the paper. Partial responses occurred in three dose-escalation patients: two with cutaneous melanoma and one with hepatocellular carcinoma. The point of sequencing TCRbeta in the periphery was to test whether ivuxolimab changed TCR sequence diversity and drove clonal T-cell expansion. Points the paper makes about the study in general: Low levels of normalized T-cell clonal expansion were also seen in some patients who did not respond. In the 0.1-3.0 mg/kg groups, partial responders were among the patients with the lowest normalized peripheral clonal expansion, particularly in CD8+ T cells. After ivuxolimab, CD8+ T cells had more expanded clones than CD4+ T cells on average. Clonal expansion of both CD4+ and CD8+ blood T cells was observed from baseline to week 6 at doses 0.1 to 3.0 mg/kg. The antigen specificity of the peripheral T cells that underwent clonal expansion was not determined.

Genomic DNA was extracted from sorted cells for sequencing of the TCRbeta CDR3 region. TCRbeta CDR3 regions were sequenced using the immunoSEQ Assay. TCRdb limited this immuneACCESS table to in-frame rearrangements with V and J called. A share of clones is missing; checked studies link under half to unresolved V genes, and the rest is unexplained. For this sample there are roughly 90,000 clones; around nine tenths appear just once. The ten largest clones take up 0.79% of the sample. Patients with autoimmune disease history or receiving systemic immunosuppression were excluded from the trial. Peripheral blood for TCR sequencing was collected from all dose cohorts at baseline, on cycle 4 day 1, and on cycle 7 day 1. The samples were drawn from a first-in-human, open-label, multicenter phase I dose-escalation trial of ivuxolimab. The trial enrolled adults with locally advanced or metastatic head and neck squamous cell, hepatocellular, melanoma or renal cell carcinoma. Before TCR sequencing, CD4+ T cells and CD8+ T cells were sorted from peripheral blood as separate populations.

This TCR was sampled from an adult with an advanced solid tumor such as melanoma, head and neck, liver or kidney cancer. The V and J genes are TRBV7-9 and TRBJ2-2; 6 matching bases give a weak D call of TRBD1. The input for sequencing was CD4+ or CD8+ T cells sorted from blood, taken in a trial of the OX40 agonist ivuxolimab. The bases are TGTGCCCTCACCAGGGGCCCTGCGAACACCGGGGAGCTGTTTTTT. This yields the protein CALTRGPANTGELFF.